This T cell receptor (beta chain) came from a study of blood T cell repertoires in COVID-19. At the level of the study: From the United States, Italy and Spain came samples of acute and convalescent COVID-19.

CDR3 length: 13 amino acids. Germline CDR1 and CDR2: SNHLY and FYNNEI. V was pared by 6 bases and J by 6 bases, with 6 bases of the junction left unmatched. Profiling relied on immunoSEQ multiplex PCR, and the TCRdb table lists in-frame clones only, not all of them. The table records approximately 110,000 clones, roughly 90% of them present only once. One Seattle source followed patients from active infection through their disease course. The sample consisted of peripheral blood. The genes are TRBV2 and TRBJ2-7, with 9 bases aligning to TRBD1. This TCR derives from a man aged 50-59 years with COVID-19, enrolled during active disease. The CDR3 DNA reads TGTGCCAGCAGGGACAGGGGTGAGATCGAGCAGTACGTC. As protein: CASRDRGEIEQYV.